This T cell receptor beta chain was sequenced during a study of cytomegalovirus exposure and HLA in healthy donors. Trimming shortened V by 3 bases and J by 8 bases, and 17 bases separated the two germline ends. The CDR3 covers 14 residues. Germline loops: CDR1 SQVTM, CDR2 ANQGSEA. PCR involved 60 Vbeta and 13 Jbeta primers. The repertoire was sequenced with immunoSEQ multiplex PCR; TCRdb's copy has only in-frame clones and lacks some. The sample yields 250,000 to 350,000 clones, 86% seen once. The rearrangement joins TRBV29-1 to TRBJ2-1, with D maybe TRBD1 (5 bases). Sequencing was carried out using PBMCs. This clonotype was sampled from a man aged 40-49 years in good health and CMV-seropositive. CDR3 DNA: TGCAGCGTTGAGGGGCTAACCTTTATGGATGAGCAGTTCTTC. The encoded protein is CSVEGLTFMDEQFF.